This TCR beta chain was identified during a study of blood T cell repertoires in COVID-19. Study overall: The cDNA or gDNA used as material had been derived from T cells, B-cell-depleted T cells, or PBMCs.

Worth noting for this clone: At one end the junction does not follow the germline gene, possibly because of a read error.

Germline CDR1 reads SGHAT; CDR2 reads FQDESV (reference sequence). The CDR3 runs 15 residues. The protocol was immunoSEQ multiplex PCR, while the TCRdb copy is restricted to in-frame clones and leaves out a portion. The table shows roughly 99,000 clones, with approximately 88% occurring only once. Sequences were obtained from peripheral blood. The TCR sequence derives from a man in his forties or fifties with active or convalescent COVID-19. The chain is built from TRBV11-1 and TRBJ2-7; 11 positions agree with TRBD2. CDR3 nucleotides: TGTGCCAGCAGCCTAGCGGGAGGAGCCTCCTACGAGCAGTACTTC. This encodes CASSLAGGASYEQYF.